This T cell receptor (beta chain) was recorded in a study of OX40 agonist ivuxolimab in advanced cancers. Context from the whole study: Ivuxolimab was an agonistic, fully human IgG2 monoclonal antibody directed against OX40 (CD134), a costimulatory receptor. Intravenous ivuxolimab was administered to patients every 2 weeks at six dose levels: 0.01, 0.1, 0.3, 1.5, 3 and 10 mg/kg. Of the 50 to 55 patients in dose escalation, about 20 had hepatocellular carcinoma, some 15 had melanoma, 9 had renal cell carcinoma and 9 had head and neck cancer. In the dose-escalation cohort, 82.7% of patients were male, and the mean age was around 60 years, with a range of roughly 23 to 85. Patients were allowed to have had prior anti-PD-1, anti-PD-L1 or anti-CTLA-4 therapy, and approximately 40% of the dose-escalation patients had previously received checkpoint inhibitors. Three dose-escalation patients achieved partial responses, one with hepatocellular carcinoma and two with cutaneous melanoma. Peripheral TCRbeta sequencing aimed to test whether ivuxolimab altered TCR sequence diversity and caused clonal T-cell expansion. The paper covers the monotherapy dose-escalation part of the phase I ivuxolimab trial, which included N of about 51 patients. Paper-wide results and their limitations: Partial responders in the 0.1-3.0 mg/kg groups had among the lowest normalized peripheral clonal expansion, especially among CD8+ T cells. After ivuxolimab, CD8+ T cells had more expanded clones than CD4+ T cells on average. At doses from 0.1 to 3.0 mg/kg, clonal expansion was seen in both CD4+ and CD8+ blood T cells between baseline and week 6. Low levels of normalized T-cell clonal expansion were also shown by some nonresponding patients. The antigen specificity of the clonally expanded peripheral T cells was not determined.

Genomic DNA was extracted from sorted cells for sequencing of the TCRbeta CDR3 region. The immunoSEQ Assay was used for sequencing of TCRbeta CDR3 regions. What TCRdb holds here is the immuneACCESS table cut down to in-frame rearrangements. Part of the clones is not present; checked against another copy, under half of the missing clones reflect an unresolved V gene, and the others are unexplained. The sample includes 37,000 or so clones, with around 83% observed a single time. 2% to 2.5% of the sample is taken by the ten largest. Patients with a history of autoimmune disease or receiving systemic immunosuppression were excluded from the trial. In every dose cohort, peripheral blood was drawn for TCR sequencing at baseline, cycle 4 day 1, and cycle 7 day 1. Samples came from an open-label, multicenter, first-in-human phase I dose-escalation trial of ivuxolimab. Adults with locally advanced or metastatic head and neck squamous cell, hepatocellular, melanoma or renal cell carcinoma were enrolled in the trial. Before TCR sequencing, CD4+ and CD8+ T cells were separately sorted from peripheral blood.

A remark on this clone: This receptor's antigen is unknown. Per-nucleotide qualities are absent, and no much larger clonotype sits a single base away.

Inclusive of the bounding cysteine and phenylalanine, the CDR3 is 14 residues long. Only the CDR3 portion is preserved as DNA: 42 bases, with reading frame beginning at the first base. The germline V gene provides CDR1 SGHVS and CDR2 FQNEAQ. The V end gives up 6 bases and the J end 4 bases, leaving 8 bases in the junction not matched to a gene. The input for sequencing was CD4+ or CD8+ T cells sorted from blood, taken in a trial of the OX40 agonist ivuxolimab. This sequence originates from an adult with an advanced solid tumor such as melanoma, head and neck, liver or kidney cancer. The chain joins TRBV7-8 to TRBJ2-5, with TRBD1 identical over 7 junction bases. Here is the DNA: TGTGCCAGCAGGAGTCACAGGGGCCTAGAGACCCAGTACTTC. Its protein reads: CASRSHRGLETQYF.